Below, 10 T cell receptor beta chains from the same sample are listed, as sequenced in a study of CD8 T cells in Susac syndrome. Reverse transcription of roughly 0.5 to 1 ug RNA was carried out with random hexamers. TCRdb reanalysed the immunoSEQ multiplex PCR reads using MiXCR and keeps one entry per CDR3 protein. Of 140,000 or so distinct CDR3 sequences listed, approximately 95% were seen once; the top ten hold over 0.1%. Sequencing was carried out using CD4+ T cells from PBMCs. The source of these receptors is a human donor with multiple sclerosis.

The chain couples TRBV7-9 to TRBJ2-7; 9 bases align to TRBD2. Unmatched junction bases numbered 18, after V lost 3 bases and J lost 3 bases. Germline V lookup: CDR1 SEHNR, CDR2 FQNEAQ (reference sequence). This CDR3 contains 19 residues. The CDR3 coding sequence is TGTGCCAGCAGCTTTCCTAGCGGGAAGGGCATGGGGATGGGCTACGAGCAGTACTTC. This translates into CASSFPSGKGMGMGYEQYF.

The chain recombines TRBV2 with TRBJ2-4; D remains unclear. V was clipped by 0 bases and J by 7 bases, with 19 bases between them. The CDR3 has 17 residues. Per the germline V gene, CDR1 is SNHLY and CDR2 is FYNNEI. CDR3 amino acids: CASSEALSFGPRNIQYF. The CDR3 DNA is TGTGCCAGCAGTGAAGCGTTATCGTTTGGACCTCGGAACATTCAGTACTTC. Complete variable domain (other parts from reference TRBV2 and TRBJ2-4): EPEVTQTPSHQVTQMGQEVILRCVPISNHLYFYWYRQILGQKVEFLVSFYNNEISEKSEIFDDQFSVERPDGSNFTLKIRSTKLEDSAMYFCASSEALSFGPRNIQYFGAGTRLSVL.

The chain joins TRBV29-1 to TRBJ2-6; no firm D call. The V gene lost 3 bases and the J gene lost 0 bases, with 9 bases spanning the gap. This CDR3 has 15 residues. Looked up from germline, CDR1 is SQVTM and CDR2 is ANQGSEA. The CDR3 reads CSVDPVRSGANVLTF. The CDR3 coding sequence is TGCAGCGTTGACCCGGTCCGCTCTGGGGCCAACGTCCTGACTTTC.

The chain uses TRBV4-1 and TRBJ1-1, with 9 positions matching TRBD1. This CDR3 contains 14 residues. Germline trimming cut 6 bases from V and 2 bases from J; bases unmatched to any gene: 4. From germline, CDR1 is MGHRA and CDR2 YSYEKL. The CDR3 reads CASRLTGGNTEAFF. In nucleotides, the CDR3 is TGCGCCAGCAGGCTGACAGGGGGTAACACTGAAGCTTTCTTT.

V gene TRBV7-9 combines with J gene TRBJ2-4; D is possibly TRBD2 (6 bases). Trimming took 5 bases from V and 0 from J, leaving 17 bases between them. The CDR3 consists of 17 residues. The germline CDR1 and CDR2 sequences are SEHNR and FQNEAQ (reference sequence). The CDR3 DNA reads TGTGCCAGCAGCCCGGGACGGGGGACGGAAGCCAAAAACATTCAGTACTTC. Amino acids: CASSPGRGTEAKNIQYF.

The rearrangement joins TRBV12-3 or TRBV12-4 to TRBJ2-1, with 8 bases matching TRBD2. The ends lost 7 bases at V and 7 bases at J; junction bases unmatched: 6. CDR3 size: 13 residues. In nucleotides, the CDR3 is TGTGCCAGCAAAATCCCGGGGGGGAATGAGCAGTTCTTC. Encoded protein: CASKIPGGNEQFF.

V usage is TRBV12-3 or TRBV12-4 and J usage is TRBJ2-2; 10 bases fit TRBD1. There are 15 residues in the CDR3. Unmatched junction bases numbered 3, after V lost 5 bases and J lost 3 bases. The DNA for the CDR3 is TGTGCCAGCAGTAGGACAGGGGGATACACCGGGGAGCTGTTTTTT. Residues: CASSRTGGYTGELFF.

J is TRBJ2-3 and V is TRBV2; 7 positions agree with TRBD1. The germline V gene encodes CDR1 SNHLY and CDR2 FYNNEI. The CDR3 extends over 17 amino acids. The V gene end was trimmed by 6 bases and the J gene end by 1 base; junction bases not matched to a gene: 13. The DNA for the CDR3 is TGTGCCAGCAGCACCGGACAGGCCGTGGGGGGCACAGATACGCAGTATTTT. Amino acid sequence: CASSTGQAVGGTDTQYF. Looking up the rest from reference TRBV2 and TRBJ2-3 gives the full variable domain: EPEVTQTPSHQVTQMGQEVILRCVPISNHLYFYWYRQILGQKVEFLVSFYNNEISEKSEIFDDQFSVERPDGSNFTLKIRSTKLEDSAMYFCASSTGQAVGGTDTQYFGPGTRLTVL.

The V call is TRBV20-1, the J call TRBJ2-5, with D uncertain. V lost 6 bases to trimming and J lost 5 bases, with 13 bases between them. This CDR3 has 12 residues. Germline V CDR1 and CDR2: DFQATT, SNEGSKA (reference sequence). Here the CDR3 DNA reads TGCAGTGCACGCGGACCCGGGGAGACCCAGTACTTC. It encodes CSARGPGETQYF.

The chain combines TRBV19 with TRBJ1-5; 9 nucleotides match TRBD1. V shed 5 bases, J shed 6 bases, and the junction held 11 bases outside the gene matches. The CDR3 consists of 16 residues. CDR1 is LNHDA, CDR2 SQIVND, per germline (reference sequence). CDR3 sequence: CASSLITGTGTQPQHF. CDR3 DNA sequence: TGTGCCAGTAGTTTAATAACCGGGACAGGGACTCAGCCCCAGCATTTT.